What follows describes a single TCR beta chain. Its antigen is not known. The data were taken from a study of Ad26.COV2.S vaccination and SARS-CoV-2 variants. The treatment: some 19 received Ad26.COV2.S at low or high dose, single or two shots; 5 received placebo; per-sample allocation not given. Sampling happened 63 days after the first vaccine or placebo injection. Trimming took off 6 bases at V and 2 bases at J, with 10 bases between the two ends. There are 13 residues in the CDR3. General study results and limits: Similar non-spike TCR breadth was seen in vaccine and placebo recipients.

Libraries were prepared by immunoSEQ multiplex PCR; TCRdb keeps only in-frame clonotypes and omits some of them. The data hold hundreds of thousands of clones, with roughly 90% observed a single time. The sequence was collected from a person aged 18-60 years who received the Ad26.COV2.S COVID-19 vaccine or a placebo. J is TRBJ1-1 and V is TRBV12-3 or TRBV12-4, with D possibly TRBD1 on 5 matching bases. The sequencing here drew on peripheral blood, taken in a trial of Ad26.COV2.S vaccine versus placebo. CDR3 region: CASRNRGNTEAFF. The CDR3 DNA reads as TGTGCCAGCAGAAACCGGGGCAACACTGAAGCTTTCTTT.